Each of the 9 T cell receptor beta chains below was sequenced from the same sample in a study of CD4 T cells in relation to SARS-CoV-2 and coronaviruses. Clones were sequenced by immunoSEQ multiplex PCR, and TCRdb holds only the in-frame ones, with some missing. The table lists about 27,000 clones, over 65% of them singletons. The unexposed donors gave CD4+ T cells in about 2010-2018, prior to COVID-19. After ten to eleven days of culture, CD4+ T cells were isolated. No cognate antigen is known for these TCRs. The sequencing input was CD4+ T cells from PBMCs, cultured in vitro. The receptors originated from a human donor in good health.

This chain connects TRBV9 to TRBJ2-5; the D gene is possibly TRBD2 (5 bases). The V and J ends lost 4 bases and 5 bases respectively, with 12 bases between them. This CDR3 contains 13 residues. The germline V gene has CDR1 SGDLS and CDR2 YYNGEE. The CDR3 DNA sequence: TGTGCCAGCAGCACCAGCGGCCTGGAGACCCAGTACTTC. It specifies CASSTSGLETQYF.

Written as DNA, the CDR3 is TGCGCCAGCAGCTTGGATACAGGGGTGTCCGGCTACACCTTC. Residues: CASSLDTGVSGYTF. The V and J genes are TRBV5-1 and TRBJ1-2, with 7 bases lining up with TRBD1. CDR1 is SGHRS and CDR2 is YFSETQ in the germline V gene. The V segment lost 0 bases and the J segment 8 bases; nucleotides outside the gene matches: 7. The CDR3 runs to 14 residues. The full variable domain, with the rest looked up from reference TRBV5-1 and TRBJ1-2, is KAGVTQTPRYLIKTRGQQVTLSCSPISGHRSVSWYQQTPGQGLQFLFEYFSETQRNKGNFPGRFSGRQFSNSRSEMNVSTLELGDSALYLCASSLDTGVSGYTFGSGTRLTVV.

DNA for the CDR3: TGTGCCAGCAGCCAAGATCGAGGGAACCCCTCGGGAAAACTGTTTTTT. Translation: CASSQDRGNPSGKLFF. The chain recombines TRBV3-1 (or the pseudogene TRBV3-2) with TRBJ1-4; no firm D call. This CDR3 contains 16 residues. With 0 bases removed from V and 10 bases from J, the gap between germline ends came to 18 bases. Per the germline V gene, CDR1 is LGHDT and CDR2 is YNNKEL (reference sequence).

The chain joins TRBV20-1 to TRBJ2-3; tentatively, D is TRBD2 (5 bases). Germline CDR1 and CDR2: DFQATT and SNEGSKA (reference sequence). V shed 3 bases and J shed 7 bases, with 17 bases lying between them. This CDR3 spans 14 amino acids. CDR3 bases: TGCAGTGCTAGTACGGGGAATCCCCTAAATACGCAGTATTTT. Translating gives CSASTGNPLNTQYF.

The rearrangement links TRBV6-1 to TRBJ2-2; D is ambiguous. The V end lost 1 base, the J end lost 3 bases, and 12 bases lay between the germline ends. Germline values: CDR1 MNHNS, CDR2 SASEGT. CDR3 length: 16 amino acids. The CDR3: CASSEVGERDTGELFF. CDR3 nucleotide sequence: TGTGCCAGCAGTGAAGTGGGCGAACGGGACACCGGGGAGCTGTTTTTT.

This clone appeared a single time. The chain has TRBV27 and TRBJ2-1; no definite D call. This CDR3 comprises 14 residues. The germline CDR1 and CDR2 sequences are MNHEY and SMNVEV (reference sequence). V was cut by 4 bases and J by 8 bases, with 15 bases left in between. The CDR3 nucleotides read TGTGCCAGCAGTTCCCGGATTTTGATCGATGAGCAGTTCTTC. Translating gives CASSSRILIDEQFF.

This chain uses TRBV18 with TRBJ2-1, with D perhaps assigned TRBD1 or TRBD2 (5 bases each). V dropped 5 bases and J dropped 0 bases, with 17 bases sitting between them. Germline lookup yields CDR1 KGHSH and CDR2 LQKENI. CDR3 length equals 17 residues. The CDR3 spells CASSTLGPQISYNEQFF. In DNA form, the CDR3 reads TGTGCCAGCTCAACTTTGGGACCACAAATCTCCTACAATGAGCAGTTCTTC.

In nucleotides, the CDR3 is TGTGCCAGCAGCTTAATCAGCGGGGATGGGTTGGGGGAGACCCAGTACTTC. Translation: CASSLISGDGLGETQYF. The rearrangement links TRBV7-8 to TRBJ2-5; 7 nucleotides align to TRBD2. The CDR3 covers 17 residues. V dropped 2 bases and J dropped 5; count of bases not matched to a gene: 14. Germline V gives CDR1 SGHVS, CDR2 FQNEAQ.

In its sample, this clone was seen once. The chain links TRBV19 to TRBJ2-7; 8 bases are shared with TRBD1. This CDR3 region has 14 residues. Germline V gives CDR1 LNHDA, CDR2 SQIVND (reference sequence). V lost 4 bases to trimming and J lost 5 bases; unmatched junction nucleotides: 7. Here the CDR3 reads CASSTQGQDHEQYF. CDR3 in DNA: TGTGCCAGTAGTACCCAGGGACAGGACCACGAGCAGTACTTC.